The next 18 T cell receptor beta chains were all read from a single sample in a study of T cell responses to AZD1222 COVID-19 vaccine. Clones were read by immunoSEQ multiplex PCR, and TCRdb kept only the in-frame ones, dropping some. This table holds about 47,000 clones, approximately 79% found once. The sample here was peripheral blood, taken on day 0 of MenACWY control vaccination. These receptors were obtained from an adult in good health.

In this sample, this clone turned up once. The rearrangement uses TRBV4-2 and TRBJ1-3; a possible D gene is TRBD1 (6 bases). CDR3 size: 15 residues. From germline, CDR1 is LGHNA and CDR2 YNFKEQ. Trimming left V 6 bases short and J 2 bases short, with 14 bases between. As DNA, the CDR3 is TGTGCCAGCAGGGGGAACAGGGAAACTGGAAACACCATATATTTT. This encodes CASRGNRETGNTIYF.

This chain links TRBV11-3 with TRBJ1-1, with D perhaps matching TRBD1 (5 bases). The V end was cut by 5 bases, the J end by 0 bases, with 10 bases between. The CDR3 length is 14 residues. CDR1 SGHNT and CDR2 YENEEA come from the germline V gene. The CDR3 coding sequence is TGTGCCAGCAGCCCGGGGCTTATGAACACTGAAGCTTTCTTT. Protein product: CASSPGLMNTEAFF.

The rearrangement links TRBV28 to TRBJ2-1; D is undetermined. This CDR3 comprises 11 residues. Trimming took off 7 bases at V and 3 bases at J, with 4 bases between the two ends. Germline lookup yields CDR1 MDHEN and CDR2 SYDVKM. The DNA for the CDR3 is TGTGCCAGCAACGTCTACAATGAGCAGTTCTTC. Protein sequence: CASNVYNEQFF.

This rearrangement joins TRBV10-3 to TRBJ2-1; D is unclear. Per the germline V gene, CDR1 is ENHRY and CDR2 is SYGVKD. CDR3 length equals 15 residues. The V and J ends lost 4 bases and 0 bases respectively, with 10 bases between them. The CDR3 sequence: CAISGTASSYNEQFF. The CDR3 DNA reads as TGTGCCATCAGTGGGACGGCGAGCTCCTACAATGAGCAGTTCTTC.

This chain connects TRBV18 to TRBJ1-1; D is uncertain. From germline, CDR1 is KGHSH and CDR2 LQKENI. V was clipped by 2 bases and J by 0 bases, with 13 bases between them. The CDR3 spans 16 residues. In DNA, the CDR3 is TGTGCCAGCTCACCATTCGAGAGCCTACTGAACACTGAAGCTTTCTTT. Its protein is CASSPFESLLNTEAFF. Variable domain in full (rest from reference TRBV18 and TRBJ1-1): NAGVMQNPRHLVRRRGQEARLRCSPMKGHSHVYWYRQLPEEGLKFMVYLQKENIIDESGMPKERFSAEFPKEGPSILRIQQVVRGDSAAYFCASSPFESLLNTEAFFGQGTRLTVV.

A few counts support this clone. V and J are TRBV14 and TRBJ1-1; a possible D gene is TRBD1 (5 bases). Germline CDR1 is SGHDN and CDR2 is FVKESK. CDR3 length equals 15 residues. V gave up 3 bases and J gave up 3 bases, with 14 bases separating them. This chain's CDR3 is CASSHGGVKYTEAFF. The CDR3, as DNA: TGTGCCAGCAGCCACGGGGGGGTGAAGTACACTGAAGCTTTCTTT.

This chain uses TRBV2 with TRBJ2-5; unclear D gene. With 10 bases removed from V and 6 bases from J, the gap between germline ends came to 12 bases. Looked up from germline, CDR1 is SNHLY and CDR2 is FYNNEI. The CDR3 runs to 11 residues. The CDR3 bases are TGTGCCAACCAGATGTTAAAGACCCAGTACTTC. Amino acids: CANQMLKTQYF.

V usage is TRBV28 and J usage is TRBJ1-1; 9 bases line up with TRBD1. V lost 6 bases, J lost 7 bases, and 6 bases stayed unmatched. Germline V gives CDR1 MDHEN, CDR2 SYDVKM. The CDR3 contains 13 residues. CDR3 residues: CASRDRGLVEAFF. The CDR3 DNA sequence: TGTGCCAGCAGGGACAGGGGACTAGTTGAAGCTTTCTTT.

This chain joins TRBV4-2 and TRBJ1-1; D gene uncertain. This CDR3 comprises 14 residues. Trimming pared 2 bases from V and 1 base from J, leaving 8 bases between. Germline CDR1 LGHNA, CDR2 YNFKEQ. In nucleotides, the CDR3 is TGTGCCAGCAGCCAAAAGAACTCGAACACTGAAGCTTTCTTT. It codes for CASSQKNSNTEAFF.

This clone was seen a few times. The chain uses TRBV30 and TRBJ1-1; 7 bases agree with TRBD1. Germline V gives CDR1 GTSNPN, CDR2 SVGIG (reference sequence). The CDR3 extends over 12 amino acids. Trimming took 5 bases from V and 0 from J; bases not matched to a gene: 0. CDR3 loop: CAWDRVNTEAFF. CDR3 nucleotide sequence: TGTGCCTGGGACAGGGTGAACACTGAAGCTTTCTTT. Together with reference TRBV30 and TRBJ1-1, the CDR3 gives the full variable domain: SQTIHQWPATLVQPVGSPLSLECTVEGTSNPNLYWYRQAAGRGLQLLFYSVGIGQISSEVPQNLSASRPQDRQFILSSKKLLLSDSGFYLCAWDRVNTEAFFGQGTRLTVV.

The gene calls are TRBV3-1 (or the pseudogene TRBV3-2) and TRBJ2-3, with 8 bases fitting TRBD2. The junction had 9 bases not matched to a gene; V was cut back by 4 bases and J by 0 bases. The CDR3 spans 17 residues. Germline V gene lookup returns CDR1 LGHDT and CDR2 YNNKEL (reference sequence). Here the CDR3 reads CASSLRTSGSSTDTQYF. The CDR3 DNA reads TGTGCCAGCAGCCTTCGCACTAGCGGCTCTAGCACAGATACGCAGTATTTT.

The rearrangement joins TRBV11-2 to TRBJ2-7, with D possibly TRBD2 on 5 matching bases. The CDR3 is made up of 12 amino acids. Germline CDR1 reads SGHAT; CDR2 reads FQNNGV. Trimming shortened V by 3 bases and J by 5 bases, and 8 bases separated the two germline ends. Here the CDR3 DNA reads TGTGCCAGCAGCTTCGGAGGAGACGAGCAGTACTTC. It is translated as CASSFGGDEQYF.

The V call is TRBV30, the J call TRBJ1-1; D is ambiguous. Germline V CDR1 and CDR2: GTSNPN, SVGIG (reference sequence). V dropped 0 bases and J dropped 2 bases, with 16 bases sitting between them. The CDR3 is 16 residues long. The CDR3 spells CAWSVGAASRNTEAFF. In DNA, the CDR3 is TGTGCCTGGAGTGTAGGTGCTGCCAGCAGAAACACTGAAGCTTTCTTT.

This clone was recorded only once. The chain employs TRBV5-1 and TRBJ2-1; D might be TRBD2 (5 bases). In germline, CDR1 is SGHRS, CDR2 YFSETQ. The CDR3 contains 14 residues. Trimming stripped 5 bases from V and 4 bases from J, with 13 bases between. The CDR3 sequence is CASRVGERYNEQFF. The CDR3 region has the DNA TGCGCCAGCAGGGTCGGGGAGAGATACAATGAGCAGTTCTTC.

V gene TRBV15 combines with J gene TRBJ1-1, with TRBD1 matching over 7 bases. There are 16 residues in the CDR3. Germline CDR1 is LNHNV and CDR2 is YYDKDF (reference sequence). Trimming removed 1 base from V and 7 bases from J; junction bases left unmatched: 12. The CDR3 protein is CATSRVRVLTGSEAFF. The CDR3 bases are TGTGCCACCAGCAGAGTACGGGTCCTGACAGGGAGTGAAGCTTTCTTT.

The gene calls are TRBV25-1 and TRBJ1-1; D ambiguous. The CDR3 totals 11 residues. Germline assignment: CDR1 MGHDK and CDR2 SYGVNS. Deletions cut 2 bases from V and 5 bases from J, with 3 bases between. The DNA for the CDR3 is TGTGCCAGCAGTGAAGTTACTGAAGCTTTCTTT. This sequence encodes CASSEVTEAFF. The whole variable domain, filled in from reference TRBV25-1 and TRBJ1-1, reads EADIYQTPRYLVIGTGKKITLECSQTMGHDKMYWYQQDPGMELHLIHYSYGVNSTEKGDLSSESTVSRIRTEHFPLTLESARPSHTSQYLCASSEVTEAFFGQGTRLTVV.

The chain joins TRBV11-2 to TRBJ1-1, with D uncertain. V was shortened by 0 bases and J by 0 bases, with 8 bases between the two germline ends. The CDR3 runs to 15 residues. Germline lookup yields CDR1 SGHAT and CDR2 FQNNGV. CDR3 sequence (DNA): TGTGCCAGCAGCTTAGAAGAGTTAATGAACACTGAAGCTTTCTTT. This sequence encodes CASSLEELMNTEAFF.

Remarks on this clone: Other DNA sequences from this sample encode an identical CDR3 as well. This rearrangement joins TRBV6-5 to TRBJ1-1; D is perhaps TRBD1 (6 bases). There are 12 residues in the CDR3. Germline-derived CDR1 and CDR2 are MNHEY and SVGAGI. Between the trimmed V and J ends, which lost 6 bases and 4 bases, there was a span of 9 bases. CDR3 nucleotides: TGTGCCAGCAGAGGGGGATCCACTGAAGCTTTCTTT. It encodes CASRGGSTEAFF.